The clone carrying this T cell receptor (beta chain) has at least ten counts. Out of 7.5 to 10 ml of fresh peripheral blood, PBMCs were obtained. RNA transcripts served as template for amplifying TCR beta CDR3 sequences. RT-PCR in the first round used HTBI primers; a second-round multiplex PCR followed. TCRdb itself ran the multiplex PCR reads through MiXCR, one entry per CDR3 protein. The sample has approximately 700,000 distinct CDR3 sequences; roughly 39% are singletons. The record originates from a study of Graves' ophthalmopathy and Graves' hyperthyroidism. Sequenced material: peripheral blood. This TCR was sampled from an adult man with Graves' ophthalmopathy.

In nucleotides, the CDR3 is TGCAGTGCCGGGGCAAACACTGAAGCTTTCTTT. This translates into CSAGANTEAFF. The chain links TRBV20-1 to TRBJ1-1; a weak D match, TRBD1 (5 bases). The germline CDR1 and CDR2 sequences are DFQATT and SNEGSKA (reference sequence). The CDR3 contains 11 residues. Trimming shortened V by 6 bases and J by 2 bases, and 7 bases separated the two germline ends.